Listed below are T cell receptor beta chains from one sample, sequenced in a study of OX40 agonist ivuxolimab in advanced cancers. Repertoires were generated with immunoSEQ multiplex PCR, while TCRdb's copy carries only in-frame clones and drops some. Counted here are 25,000 to 35,000 clones, roughly 84% occurring once; the ten biggest clones make up 20% to 25%. The specimen was CD4+ or CD8+ T cells sorted from blood, collected in a trial of the OX40 agonist ivuxolimab. These receptors all come from an adult with an advanced solid tumor such as melanoma, head and neck, liver or kidney cancer. CDR3s include the opening cysteine and the closing phenylalanine or tryptophan. Fields, in order: clone size, D gene, V gene, CDR3 length, J gene, CDR3 protein, CDR3 DNA. D genes are given only for firm matches. The size of a clone is reported for some rows only, either as once, few or many, or as a class for expanded clones.

abundance: .
d_gene: .
v_gene: TRBV14
len: 16
j_gene: TRBJ2-2
CDR3aa: CASSQGGPENTGELFF
CDR3nt: TGTGCCAGCAGCCAAGGAGGGCCCGAGAACACCGGGGAGCTGTTTTTT

abundance: .
d_gene: TRBD1
v_gene: TRBV7-8
len: 16
j_gene: TRBJ2-5
CDR3aa: CASRDTGTAIKETQYF
CDR3nt: TGTGCCAGCAGGGATACCGGGACAGCGATTAAAGAGACCCAGTACTTC

abundance: .
d_gene: TRBD1
v_gene: TRBV4-2
len: 15
j_gene: TRBJ1-2
CDR3aa: CASSQGKGGYYGYTF
CDR3nt: TGTGCCAGCAGCCAAGGGAAAGGGGGCTACTATGGCTACACCTTC

abundance: .
d_gene: .
v_gene: TRBV29-1
len: 15
j_gene: TRBJ1-2
CDR3aa: CSVDGAGSENYGYTF
CDR3nt: TGCAGCGTTGATGGCGCTGGGTCTGAGAACTATGGCTACACCTTC

abundance: .
d_gene: .
v_gene: TRBV5-1
len: 13
j_gene: TRBJ2-7
CDR3aa: CASSLAASYEQYF
CDR3nt: TGCGCCAGCAGCTTGGCCGCCTCCTACGAGCAGTACTTC

abundance: .
d_gene: TRBD1
v_gene: TRBV4-2
len: 16
j_gene: TRBJ2-1
CDR3aa: CASSQEVEDRGNEQFF
CDR3nt: TGTGCCAGCAGCCAAGAGGTTGAGGACAGGGGCAATGAGCAGTTCTTC

abundance: .
d_gene: TRBD1
v_gene: TRBV10-3
len: 16
j_gene: TRBJ1-2
CDR3aa: CAITKDRGNTFYGYTF
CDR3nt: TGTGCCATCACCAAGGACAGGGGGAATACTTTCTATGGCTACACCTTC

abundance: few
d_gene: .
v_gene: TRBV2
len: 14
j_gene: TRBJ1-1
CDR3aa: CASSRTDVNTEAFF
CDR3nt: TGTGCCAGCAGTAGGACGGACGTAAACACTGAAGCTTTCTTT

abundance: few
d_gene: .
v_gene: TRBV6-1
len: 13
j_gene: TRBJ2-2
CDR3aa: CASSPGYTGELFF
CDR3nt: TGTGCCAGCAGCCCTGGGTACACCGGGGAGCTGTTTTTT

abundance: .
d_gene: TRBD1
v_gene: TRBV27
len: 15
j_gene: TRBJ1-1
CDR3aa: CASSWDRVANTEAFF
CDR3nt: TGTGCCAGCAGTTGGGACAGGGTGGCGAACACTGAAGCTTTCTTT

abundance: .
d_gene: .
v_gene: TRBV19
len: 13
j_gene: TRBJ2-7
CDR3aa: CASSIGQAYEQYF
CDR3nt: TGTGCCAGTAGTATAGGACAGGCGTACGAGCAGTACTTC

abundance: .
d_gene: .
v_gene: TRBV7-8
len: 14
j_gene: TRBJ1-2
CDR3aa: CASSPVGAGGGYTF
CDR3nt: TGTGCCAGCAGCCCCGTTGGGGCAGGTGGTGGCTACACCTTC

abundance: .
d_gene: .
v_gene: TRBV29-1
len: 11
j_gene: TRBJ1-1
CDR3aa: CSVMIFGVAFF
CDR3nt: TGCAGCGTTATGATTTTCGGGGTAGCTTTCTTT

abundance: .
d_gene: .
v_gene: TRBV2
len: 14
j_gene: TRBJ1-6
CDR3aa: CASSGGYGNSPLHF
CDR3nt: TGTGCCAGCAGTGGAGGGTATGGGAATTCACCCCTCCACTTT

abundance: .
d_gene: .
v_gene: TRBV10-3
len: 14
j_gene: TRBJ2-3
CDR3aa: CAISERERTDTQYF
CDR3nt: TGTGCCATCAGTGAGCGGGAGCGAACAGATACGCAGTATTTT

abundance: once
d_gene: .
v_gene: TRBV7-9
len: 14
j_gene: TRBJ2-7
CDR3aa: CASSLPTRGYEQYF
CDR3nt: TGTGCCAGCAGCCTTCCGACAAGGGGGTACGAGCAGTACTTC

abundance: .
d_gene: TRBD1
v_gene: TRBV19
len: 16
j_gene: TRBJ2-3
CDR3aa: CASSPRTGGSTDTQYF
CDR3nt: TGTGCCAGTAGTCCCCGGACAGGGGGGAGCACAGATACGCAGTATTTT

abundance: .
d_gene: TRBD2
v_gene: TRBV18
len: 16
j_gene: TRBJ2-1
CDR3aa: CASSQSTAGEPNEQFF
CDR3nt: TGTGCCAGCTCCCAGTCCACGGCGGGAGAACCTAATGAGCAGTTCTTC

abundance: .
d_gene: .
v_gene: TRBV28
len: 12
j_gene: TRBJ2-7
CDR3aa: CASRKFPYEQYF
CDR3nt: TGTGCCAGCAGGAAGTTCCCATACGAGCAGTACTTC

abundance: .
d_gene: TRBD2
v_gene: TRBV6-1
len: 17
j_gene: TRBJ2-4
CDR3aa: CASSEAGRELAKNIQYF
CDR3nt: TGTGCCAGCAGTGAAGCCGGGAGGGAATTAGCCAAAAACATTCAGTACTTC

abundance: .
d_gene: TRBD1
v_gene: TRBV19
len: 14
j_gene: TRBJ1-6
CDR3aa: CASSVGTENSPLHF
CDR3nt: TGTGCCAGTAGTGTCGGGACAGAGAATTCACCCCTCCACTTT

abundance: .
d_gene: .
v_gene: TRBV6-1
len: 13
j_gene: TRBJ2-5
CDR3aa: CASRDGYQETQYF
CDR3nt: TGTGCCAGCAGGGACGGTTACCAAGAGACCCAGTACTTC

abundance: .
d_gene: .
v_gene: TRBV29-1
len: 13
j_gene: TRBJ2-1
CDR3aa: CSVEYPERNEQFF
CDR3nt: TGCAGCGTTGAATATCCCGAAAGGAATGAGCAGTTCTTC

abundance: .
d_gene: .
v_gene: TRBV11-2
len: 14
j_gene: TRBJ2-2
CDR3aa: CASSLGPPVRELFF
CDR3nt: TGTGCCAGCAGCTTGGGACCACCGGTTCGGGAGCTGTTTTTT

abundance: .
d_gene: .
v_gene: TRBV5-6
len: 13
j_gene: TRBJ1-1
CDR3aa: CASSFEGGTEAFF
CDR3nt: TGTGCCAGCAGCTTCGAGGGGGGAACTGAAGCTTTCTTT

abundance: .
d_gene: .
v_gene: TRBV15
len: 16
j_gene: TRBJ1-4
CDR3aa: CATSRDGGGGGEKLFF
CDR3nt: TGTGCCACCAGCAGAGATGGAGGAGGGGGTGGTGAAAAACTGTTTTTT

abundance: once
d_gene: .
v_gene: TRBV27
len: 13
j_gene: TRBJ2-7
CDR3aa: CASSLYDGYEQYF
CDR3nt: TGTGCCAGCAGTTTATATGACGGATACGAGCAGTACTTC

abundance: .
d_gene: .
v_gene: TRBV18
len: 14
j_gene: TRBJ2-7
CDR3aa: CASSPPTGSYEQYF
CDR3nt: TGTGCCAGCTCACCGCCGACAGGATCCTACGAGCAGTACTTC

abundance: .
d_gene: TRBD1
v_gene: TRBV29-1
len: 15
j_gene: TRBJ1-2
CDR3aa: CSVLTGGDGNYGYTF
CDR3nt: TGCAGCGTCCTGACAGGGGGCGATGGTAACTATGGCTACACCTTC

abundance: .
d_gene: .
v_gene: TRBV4-1
len: 11
j_gene: TRBJ2-1
CDR3aa: CASSQESEQFF
CDR3nt: TGCGCCAGCAGCCAAGAAAGTGAGCAGTTCTTC

abundance: .
d_gene: .
v_gene: TRBV19
len: 16
j_gene: TRBJ1-5
CDR3aa: CASRSRVQGSNQPQHF
CDR3nt: TGTGCCAGTAGATCAAGGGTCCAGGGCTCCAATCAGCCCCAGCATTTT

abundance: .
d_gene: TRBD1
v_gene: TRBV15
len: 14
j_gene: TRBJ2-6
CDR3aa: CATSQGIGANVLTF
CDR3nt: TGTGCCACCTCACAGGGGATTGGGGCCAACGTCCTGACTTTC

abundance: .
d_gene: .
v_gene: TRBV10-3
len: 14
j_gene: TRBJ2-1
CDR3aa: CAIRRTSGYNEQFF
CDR3nt: TGTGCCATCCGGCGCACTTCAGGGTACAATGAGCAGTTCTTC

abundance: .
d_gene: .
v_gene: TRBV9
len: 13
j_gene: TRBJ1-2
CDR3aa: CASSVGRTIGYTF
CDR3nt: TGTGCCAGCAGCGTAGGGAGGACTATAGGCTACACCTTC

abundance: .
d_gene: TRBD2
v_gene: TRBV10-3
len: 16
j_gene: TRBJ2-3
CDR3aa: CATRASGGEGTDTQYF
CDR3nt: TGTGCCACCCGGGCTAGCGGGGGAGAGGGGACAGATACGCAGTATTTT

abundance: .
d_gene: .
v_gene: TRBV5-1
len: 15
j_gene: TRBJ1-5
CDR3aa: CASRQSDDPRRPQHF
CDR3nt: TGCGCCAGCAGACAATCTGACGACCCAAGGCGGCCCCAGCATTTT

abundance: .
d_gene: TRBD2
v_gene: TRBV9
len: 20
j_gene: TRBJ2-2
CDR3aa: CASSPIPGHLGLAGTGELFF
CDR3nt: TGTGCCAGCAGCCCCATCCCGGGACACCTAGGACTAGCTGGCACCGGGGAGCTGTTTTTT

abundance: .
d_gene: .
v_gene: TRBV7-3
len: 13
j_gene: TRBJ2-1
CDR3aa: CASSLDGVDEQFF
CDR3nt: TGTGCCAGCAGCTTGGATGGAGTTGATGAGCAGTTCTTC

abundance: .
d_gene: TRBD2
v_gene: TRBV6-6
len: 16
j_gene: TRBJ2-5
CDR3aa: CASSYSGGRALETQYF
CDR3nt: TGTGCCAGCAGTTACTCCGGCGGGAGGGCCTTAGAGACCCAGTACTTC

abundance: .
d_gene: .
v_gene: TRBV9
len: 14
j_gene: TRBJ1-2
CDR3aa: CASSPFVPGGGYTF
CDR3nt: TGTGCCAGCAGCCCTTTTGTTCCGGGGGGCGGCTACACCTTC

abundance: few
d_gene: TRBD2
v_gene: TRBV28
len: 18
j_gene: TRBJ2-3
CDR3aa: CASNRNGAGGRLADTQYF
CDR3nt: TGTGCCAGCAACAGGAATGGAGCGGGGGGGCGGTTGGCAGATACGCAGTATTTT

abundance: .
d_gene: .
v_gene: TRBV18
len: 14
j_gene: TRBJ2-1
CDR3aa: CASSPERRAEKQFF
CDR3nt: TGTGCCAGCTCACCAGAAAGGCGAGCGGAGAAGCAGTTCTTC

abundance: .
d_gene: .
v_gene: TRBV19
len: 14
j_gene: TRBJ1-5
CDR3aa: CASSMGGSNQPQHF
CDR3nt: TGTGCCAGTAGTATGGGCGGAAGCAATCAGCCCCAGCATTTT

abundance: .
d_gene: .
v_gene: TRBV13
len: 14
j_gene: TRBJ1-2
CDR3aa: CASSLGQGIYGYTF
CDR3nt: TGTGCCAGCAGCTTAGGACAGGGAATCTATGGCTACACCTTC

abundance: .
d_gene: TRBD1
v_gene: TRBV6-5
len: 15
j_gene: TRBJ1-2
CDR3aa: CASSSLGTALYGYTF
CDR3nt: TGTGCCAGCAGTTCCCTTGGGACAGCACTATATGGCTACACCTTC